This TCR beta chain was recorded in a study of shared clonotypes between healthy human individuals. V was shortened by 5 bases and J by 7 bases, with 12 bases between the two germline ends. Germline CDR1 and CDR2: MDHEN and SYDVKM. CDR3 length equals 13 residues. The table came from immunoSEQ multiplex PCR; TCRdb's copy has only in-frame clones and leaves some out. This sample has over 850,000 clones, with around 78% found just once. Sequencing was done on a sample of memory CD4+ T cells from PBMCs. The subset here: CD45RA-negative fraction. The chain has TRBV28 and TRBJ2-1; the D gene is possibly TRBD2 (6 bases). The receptor was derived from a man younger than 30 in good health. Some clones in this sample may be carry-over from other donors' samples. The CDR3, as DNA: TGTGCCAGCAGTCTAAGACTAGGAAATGAGCAGTTCTTC. It yields the protein CASSLRLGNEQFF.